This entry features one TCR beta chain sequence. Its antigen remains unidentified. This entry is derived from a study of monozygotic twins with inflammatory bowel disease (dated 2019 in TCRdb). Study-level background: A total of 28 monozygotic twin pairs were included in the full study, comprising nine German pairs (four IBD-concordant, five IBD-discordant) and 19 IBD-discordant Danish pairs. The search for disease-associated traits relied mainly on comparing, within discordant pairs, IBD patients with their genetically identical healthy co-twins. Each individual had, on average, about 151 000 unique TCRalpha sequences and 181 000 unique TCRbeta sequences available for analysis.

Via the germline V gene, CDR1 is SGHTA and CDR2 FQGNSA. Including cysteine and phenylalanine, the CDR3 has 15 amino acids. No DNA has been recorded. General conclusions and limits of the study: The analysis was unable to tell different T cell subtypes apart. Because patients were on differing immunosuppressive treatments, the repertoires may have picked up extra background noise and inter-individual variability. The results gave no support for a single strong signal or clonotype linked to IBD. Measured by the inverse Simpson index, TCRbeta repertoire diversity was lower in IBD patients than in their healthy co-twins. Compared with healthy twins, IBD patients had fewer clonotypes in common with other individuals, a difference most pronounced in patients showing signs of disease activity. Concordant and discordant twins showed no difference in repertoire similarity, possibly because of limited statistical power.

Receptor libraries were prepared by 5' RACE. For each TCR library, about 4,000 ng of total RNA was used. For each sample, cDNA was synthesized in eight separate reactions using SMARTScribe reverse transcriptase. During cDNA synthesis, template switching introduced unique molecular identifiers that contained a 6-nucleotide sample barcode. Amplification of TCRalpha and TCRbeta cDNA involved two nested PCRs of 16 and 9 cycles, and each PCR was followed by bead purification. Before amplification, the cDNA was both treated with uracil DNA-glycosylase and purified with the QIAquick PCR purification kit. The second PCR added Illumina TruSeq-compatible adapters along with sample-specific barcodes. TapeStation and Qubit were used to check library quality and concentration, and 4 to 6 ng of each library went into the pool. The pooled libraries were sequenced with 2 x 100 bp reads and custom sequencing primers on an Illumina HiSeq2500 single-index Rapid Run. In the source study's methods: PCR and sequencing errors were corrected by UMI-based consensus assembly using MiGEC version 1.2.6. MiXCR version 2.1.1 was used to carry out V(D)J alignment, clonotype assembly and CDR3 extraction. To normalise gene usage, clonotype sharing and MAIT/NKT TCR abundance, the top 1000, 10 000 and 20 000 clonotypes in each sample were analysed. Diversity was computed as the inverse Simpson index with the vegan R package after downsampling to 27 000 UMIs. Paired Mann-Whitney U tests on discordant twin pairs were used, with Benjamini-Hochberg multiple-testing correction. TCRdb reprocessed the sequencing reads and holds a single record per CDR3 protein sequence, with no DNA. TCRdb's processing, not the authors', yielded these V and J calls. The record for this sample contains around 450,000 distinct CDR3 sequences. 2% to 3% of the sample is held by the ten biggest clonotypes.

From each donor, an approximately 2.7 ml peripheral blood sample was collected into PAXgene tubes and kept at -80 degrees C. Without T cell sorting, total RNA was isolated from whole blood using the PAXgene blood miRNA kit on an automated QIAcube. Peripheral blood from monozygotic twin pairs who were concordant or discordant for inflammatory bowel disease underwent deep TCRalpha and TCRbeta repertoire profiling using unique molecular barcoding. Smoking habits were recorded for all twin pairs, and each individual was classified as a current, former or never smoker. The chain links TRBV7-2 with TRBJ2-3; TCRdb's D gene call, TRBD1, goes unchecked for lack of DNA. Sequencing was carried out using blood. The receptor's source is a human donor with ulcerative colitis or Crohn's disease, or a healthy co-twin of an affected twin (not recorded which). For the CDR3, the sequence is CASSLAFQGTDTQYF. When the CDR3 is completed using the reference TRBV7-2 and TRBJ2-3 genes on either side, the full variable domain is GAGVSQSPSNKVTEKGKDVELRCDPISGHTALYWYRQSLGQGLEFLIYFQGNSAPDKSGLPSDRFSAERTGGSVSTLTIQRTQQEDSAVYLCASSLAFQGTDTQYFGPGTRLTVL.